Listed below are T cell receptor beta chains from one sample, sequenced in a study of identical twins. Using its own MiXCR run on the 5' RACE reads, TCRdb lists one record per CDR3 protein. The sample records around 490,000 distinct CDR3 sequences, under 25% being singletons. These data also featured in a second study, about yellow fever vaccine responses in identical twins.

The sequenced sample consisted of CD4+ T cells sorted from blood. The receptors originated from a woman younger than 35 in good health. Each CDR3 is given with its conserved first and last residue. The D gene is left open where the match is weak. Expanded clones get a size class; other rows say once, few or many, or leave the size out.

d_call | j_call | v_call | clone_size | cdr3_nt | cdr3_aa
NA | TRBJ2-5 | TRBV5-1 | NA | TGCGCCAGCCTCTCAGGGGGGAATTCCCCCCAAGAGACCCAGTACTTC | CASLSGGNSPQETQYF
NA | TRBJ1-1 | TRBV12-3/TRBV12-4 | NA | TGTGCCAGCAGTTGGGGGGGGCAGTCACTGAACACTGAAGCTTTCTTT | CASSWGGQSLNTEAFF
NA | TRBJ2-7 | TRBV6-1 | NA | TGTGCCAGCAGTGAGGGCGAGAAGCAGTACTTC | CASSEGEKQYF
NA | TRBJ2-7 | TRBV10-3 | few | TGTGCCATCAGTCCCGAGAACGAGCAGTACTTC | CAISPENEQYF
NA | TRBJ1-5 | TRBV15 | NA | TGTGCCACCAGCAGAGACAGGGTTGGGCAGCCCCAGCATTTT | CATSRDRVGQPQHF
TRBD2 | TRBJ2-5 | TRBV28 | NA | TGTGCCAGCAGTTGGGCGGGAGGAGGAAAAGAGACCCAGTACTTC | CASSWAGGGKETQYF
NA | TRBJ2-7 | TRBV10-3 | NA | TGTGCCATCAGTGACGGGACTCCCCCTTCCTACGAGCAGTACTTC | CAISDGTPPSYEQYF
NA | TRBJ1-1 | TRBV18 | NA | TGTGCCAGCTCACGTGGGTTTTTCTACACTGAAGCTTTCTTT | CASSRGFFYTEAFF
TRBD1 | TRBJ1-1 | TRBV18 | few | TGTGCCAGCTCACCACCCACAGGGGGAGGGAACACTGAAGCTTTCTTT | CASSPPTGGGNTEAFF
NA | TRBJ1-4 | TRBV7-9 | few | TGTGCCAGCAGCTCACAGGATACCGATGAAAAACTGTTTTTT | CASSSQDTDEKLFF
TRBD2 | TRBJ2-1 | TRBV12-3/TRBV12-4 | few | TGTGCCAGCCGCCTCGGGACTAGCGGGAACAATGAGCAGTTCTTC | CASRLGTSGNNEQFF
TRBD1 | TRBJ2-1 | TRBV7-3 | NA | TGCTTGCCCCGGGACAGTAGGGACAATGAGCAGTTCTTC | CLPRDSRDNEQFF
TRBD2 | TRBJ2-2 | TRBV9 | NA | TGTGCCAGCAGCTATTTGGGAGGGACTACCGGGGAGCTGTTTTTT | CASSYLGGTTGELFF
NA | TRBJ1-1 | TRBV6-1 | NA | TGTGCCAGCAGTGCGAATTCGGGAGCTTTCTTT | CASSANSGAFF
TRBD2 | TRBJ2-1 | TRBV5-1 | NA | TGCGCCAGCAGCTTGGTCCCTACTAGCGGGAGGGCGGGGGCCAGGAATGAGCAGTTCTTC | CASSLVPTSGRAGARNEQFF
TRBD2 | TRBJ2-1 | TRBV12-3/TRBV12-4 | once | TGTGCCAGCACCCTGACTAGCGGAGTCTCCTACAATGAGCAGTTCTTC | CASTLTSGVSYNEQFF
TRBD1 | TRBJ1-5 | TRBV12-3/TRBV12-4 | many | TGTGCCAGCAGTTTAGCGGGACAGGCCAGCAATCAGCCCCAGCATTTT | CASSLAGQASNQPQHF
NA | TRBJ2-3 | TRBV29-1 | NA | TGCAGCGTTGACTGGATAGACGATTATACGCAGTATTTT | CSVDWIDDYTQYF
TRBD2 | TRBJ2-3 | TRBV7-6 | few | TGTGCCAGCAGCCCCGTTCCGGGACTAGTTACAGATACGCAGTATTTT | CASSPVPGLVTDTQYF
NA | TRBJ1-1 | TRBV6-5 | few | TGTGCCAGCAGTTACACCCCAGTGGGAGGATACACTGAAGCTTTCTTT | CASSYTPVGGYTEAFF
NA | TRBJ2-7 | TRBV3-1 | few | TGTGCCAGCAGCCAAGCGGGAGCCTCCTACGAGCAGTACTTC | CASSQAGASYEQYF
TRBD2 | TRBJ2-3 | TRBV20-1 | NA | TGCAGTGCTAGAGATCCACTAGCGGGAGGAGATACGCAGTATTTT | CSARDPLAGGDTQYF
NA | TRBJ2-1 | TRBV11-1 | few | TGTGCCAGCAGCTTAGCGGGGGCTAGGGGGGTTAGCTCCTACAATGAGCAGTTCTTC | CASSLAGARGVSSYNEQFF
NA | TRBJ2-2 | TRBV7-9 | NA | TGTGCCAGCGGCTCCGACGGCTCGAACACCGGGGAGCTGTTTTTT | CASGSDGSNTGELFF
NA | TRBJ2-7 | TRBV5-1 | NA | TGCGCCAGCAGCTCGCTAGGGAACGCCTACGAGCAGTACTTC | CASSSLGNAYEQYF
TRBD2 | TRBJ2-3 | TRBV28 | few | TGTGCCAGCAGTCCCCCCCGGGGGGGCACAGATACGCAGTATTTT | CASSPPRGGTDTQYF
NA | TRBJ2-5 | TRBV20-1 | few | TGCAGTGCTAGAGATAGGAGTGCCCCGGAGACCCAGTACTTC | CSARDRSAPETQYF
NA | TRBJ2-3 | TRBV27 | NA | TGTGCCAGCAAAAAGAGTGGCCCAGATACGCAGTATTTT | CASKKSGPDTQYF
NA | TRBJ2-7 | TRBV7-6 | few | TGTGCCAGCAGCCCAGGGCCGGTCTACGAGCAGTACTTC | CASSPGPVYEQYF
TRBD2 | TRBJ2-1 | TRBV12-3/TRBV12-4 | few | TGTGCCAGCAGTACCCTGCGTGGTAGCGGGGACAATGAGCAGTTCTTC | CASSTLRGSGDNEQFF
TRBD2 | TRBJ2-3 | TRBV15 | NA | TGTGCCACCAGCAGGGCTCGACTAGCGGCGACAGATACGCAGTATTTT | CATSRARLAATDTQYF
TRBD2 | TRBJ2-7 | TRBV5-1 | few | TGCGCCAGCAGATCAACTAGCGGGACCTACGAGCAGTACTTC | CASRSTSGTYEQYF
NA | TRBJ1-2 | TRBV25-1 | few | TGTGCCAGCAGTGCCGCCTGGGCTTACACCTTC | CASSAAWAYTF
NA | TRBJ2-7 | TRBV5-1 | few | TGCGCCAGCAGCTTGGATCCCACGGTCGCCTCCTACGAGCAGTACTTC | CASSLDPTVASYEQYF
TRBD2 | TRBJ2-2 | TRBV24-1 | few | TGTGCCACCAGTGAAGTGACTAGCGGGAGGGCCCGGACCGGGGAGCTGTTTTTT | CATSEVTSGRARTGELFF
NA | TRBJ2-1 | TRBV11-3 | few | TGTGCCAGCAGCTTCTTAGATCCCCCGCAGTTCTTC | CASSFLDPPQFF
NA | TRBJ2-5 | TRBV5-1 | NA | TGCGCCAGCAGCTTGGGAGGGCCAGCCCTGTACCAAGAGACCCAGTACTTC | CASSLGGPALYQETQYF
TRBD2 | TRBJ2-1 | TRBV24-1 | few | TGTGCCACCAGTGATTTAGGACTAGCGGGGAGCTCCTACAATGAGCAGTTCTTC | CATSDLGLAGSSYNEQFF
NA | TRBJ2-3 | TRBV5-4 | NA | TGTGCCAGCAGCTTGGATGGCAGGGAGGTGACAGATACGCAGTATTTT | CASSLDGREVTDTQYF
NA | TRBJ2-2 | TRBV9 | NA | TGTGCCAGCAGCGTAGAGCAGGTTTTATACGGAACCACCGGGGAGCTGTTTTTT | CASSVEQVLYGTTGELFF
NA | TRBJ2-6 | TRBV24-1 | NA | TGTGCCACCAGTGACCCCCGGGAGTCGGTGGGGGCCAACGTCCTGACTTTC | CATSDPRESVGANVLTF
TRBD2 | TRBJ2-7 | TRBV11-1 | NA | TGTGCCAGCAGCCTATTAGCGGGAGGCGCCTACGAGCAGTACTTC | CASSLLAGGAYEQYF
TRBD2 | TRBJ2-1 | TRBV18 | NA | TGTGCCAGCTCACCACGGACTAGCGTTTCCTACAATGAGCAGTTCTTC | CASSPRTSVSYNEQFF
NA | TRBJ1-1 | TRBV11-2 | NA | TGTGCCAGCAGCTCCCGGGAGGGGGGGTGGATGAACACTGAAGCTTTCTTT | CASSSREGGWMNTEAFF